The clone carrying this T cell receptor (beta chain) was observed once. One junction end does not reproduce the germline sequence, and a read error may be involved. The sample comes from a study of blood T cell repertoires in COVID-19. As for the study in general: Acute-phase and convalescent COVID-19 samples originated in the United States, Italy and Spain. In each case, the material was cDNA or gDNA derived from T cells, B-cell-depleted T cells, or PBMCs.

In the authors' methods: Amplified reference gene primers provided the basis for estimating nucleated cell counts. Produced via immunoSEQ multiplex PCR; TCRdb's table is partial and in-frame only. That table supplies the V and J calls and clone size; D and trimming were determined from the DNA. The sample contains more than 250,000 clones, roughly 90% of which appear only once. Sequenced input: peripheral blood. This receptor was taken from a man aged 18 to 29 who had recovered from COVID-19.

DNA of the CDR3: TGTGCCAGCAGTGAAGATTTAGCGGCCGCCTGCTTC. It specifies CASSEDLAAACF. J is TRBJ2-7 and V is TRBV2; a possible D gene is TRBD2 (6 bases). CDR3 length equals 12 residues. Per the germline V gene, CDR1 is SNHLY and CDR2 is FYNNEI.